This TCR beta chain was found in a study of shared T cell receptors in the human thymus. A remark on this clone: A read error may account for a junction end that differs from germline. The same CDR3 can be traced to other DNA sequences in this sample.

Profiling relied on immunoSEQ multiplex PCR, and the TCRdb table lists in-frame clones only, not all of them. The sample records hundreds of thousands of clones, 70% to 90% being singletons. CDR1 is SGHDT and CDR2 is YYEEEE in the germline V gene. This CDR3 comprises 18 residues. These same records also appear under a second study, on human thymus T cells. This second report adds: The people who donated were healthy Finnish babies having corrective surgery for congenital heart defects. Corrective cardiac operations yielded the resected thymus tissue. Use of V and J genes seemed skewed within the thymic and blood repertoires. Related reports documented highly overlapping thymic repertoires among unrelated individuals.

This chain connects TRBV5-6 to TRBJ1-6; 8 bases are shared with TRBD1. Sequencing used thymocytes. The receptor's source is a boy less than two years old with a congenital heart defect. The CDR3 here is CASSLAPPGGSYNSPLHF. The CDR3 bases are TGTGCCAGCAGCTTGGCCCCTCCAGGGGGCAGCTATAATTCCCCCCTCCACTTT.